The 27 T cell receptor beta chains below come from one sample, sequenced in a study of shared clonotypes between healthy human individuals (dated by TCRdb to 2018 to 2021). The library was produced with the immunoSEQ multiplex PCR assay. Imported from immuneACCESS, the table was reduced by TCRdb to in-frame sequences with V and J called. These copies leave out some clones; in studies compared against another copy, an unresolved V gene accounts for under half, and the cause of the remainder is not known. The table for this sample lists 2 million to 2.5 million clones; roughly 90% of them were counted only once. The ten top clones hold approximately 0.39% of the sample. Sequenced material: naive CD4+ T cells from PBMCs. The meaning of the sample's cell subset or site label: CD45RA+ positively selected. The receptors derive from a man aged 18 to 30 in good health. Some clones in this sample may be carry-over from other donors' samples.

The genes are TRBV28 and TRBJ2-3; a weak D match, TRBD2 (5 bases). The CDR3 spans 15 residues. V was cut by 2 bases and J by 2 bases, with 11 bases left in between. The V gene's germline CDR1 is MDHEN and CDR2 SYDVKM. This CDR3 is CASSLTGSFTDTQYF. The DNA for the CDR3 is TGTGCCAGCAGTTTAACGGGGTCTTTCACAGATACGCAGTATTTT.

The chain recombines TRBV30 with TRBJ2-3; 10 bases match TRBD2. The CDR3 is 16 residues long. The V gene's germline CDR1 is GTSNPN and CDR2 SVGIG (reference sequence). V dropped 0 bases and J dropped 0; count of bases not matched to a gene: 3. CDR3 sequence reads: CAWSVWTSGSTDTQYF. CDR3 bases: TGTGCCTGGAGTGTGTGGACTAGCGGAAGCACAGATACGCAGTATTTT. Complete variable domain (other parts from reference TRBV30 and TRBJ2-3): SQTIHQWPATLVQPVGSPLSLECTVEGTSNPNLYWYRQAAGRGLQLLFYSVGIGQISSEVPQNLSASRPQDRQFILSSKKLLLSDSGFYLCAWSVWTSGSTDTQYFGPGTRLTVL.

In DNA, the CDR3 is TGTGCCAGCTCACCACCGGGGTTCCGGGTCACTGAAGCTTTCTTT. Amino acid sequence: CASSPPGFRVTEAFF. This chain connects TRBV18 to TRBJ1-1; D gene ambiguous. CDR3 length: 15 residues. The germline V and J ends were trimmed by 0 bases and 4 bases, with 12 bases remaining between them. CDR1 and CDR2 from the germline V gene are KGHSH and LQKENI.

The chain carries TRBV27 and TRBJ2-2; a weak D match, TRBD1 (8 bases). Trimming took 5 bases from V and 5 from J, leaving 15 bases between them. The V gene's germline CDR1 is MNHEY and CDR2 SMNVEV (reference sequence). This CDR3 has 15 residues. DNA for the CDR3: TGTGCCAGCAGTCACGACAGGGGAGGGACCGGGGAGCTGTTTTTT. Encoded protein: CASSHDRGGTGELFF.

This clone occurred a few times. The chain couples TRBV27 to TRBJ1-1; TRBD1 is a possible D gene (6 bases). The CDR3 consists of 15 residues. The germline V and J ends were trimmed by 3 bases and 4 bases, with 15 bases remaining between them. Germline CDR1 is MNHEY and CDR2 is SMNVEV (reference sequence). CDR3: CASSLRGTGITEAFF. The CDR3, as DNA: TGTGCCAGCAGTTTGAGGGGGACCGGGATCACTGAAGCTTTCTTT.

The rearrangement uses TRBV19 and TRBJ2-7; 10 bases match TRBD2. This CDR3 contains 18 residues. The germline gives CDR1 LNHDA, CDR2 SQIVND (reference sequence). Losses at the gene ends were 3 bases for V and 7 bases for J; bases not matched to a gene: 18. CDR3 nucleotide sequence: TGTGCCAGTAGTATCAGGTGGGTCGCGTCTAGCGGGAGTGCGGAGCAGTACTTC. Protein: CASSIRWVASSGSAEQYF.

The rearrangement uses TRBV2 and TRBJ1-1; D is unclear. V was pared by 3 bases and J by 1 base, with 9 bases between. CDR3 length: 14 amino acids. Germline values: CDR1 SNHLY, CDR2 FYNNEI. CDR3 in amino acids: CASSDTLGNTEAFF. The CDR3 coding sequence is TGTGCCAGCAGTGATACCTTAGGGAACACTGAAGCTTTCTTT.

The genes are TRBV28 and TRBJ2-7, with TRBD1 identical over 8 bases. This CDR3 comprises 15 residues. V shed 7 bases and J 2 bases; nucleotides not matched to a gene: 10. Germline CDR1 is MDHEN and CDR2 is SYDVKM. This chain's CDR3 is CASNGQGAFPYEQYF. The CDR3 nucleotides read TGTGCCAGCAATGGGCAGGGGGCTTTCCCCTACGAGCAGTACTTC.

This chain uses TRBV5-1 with TRBJ2-1, with D hard to call. Germline V gene data show CDR1 as SGHRS and CDR2 as YFSETQ. The CDR3 is 15 amino acids. V lost 3 bases and J lost 0, with 10 bases in between. CDR3 sequence (DNA): TGCGCCAGCAGCTGGGGTCTTAGCTCCTACAATGAGCAGTTCTTC. Amino acids: CASSWGLSSYNEQFF.

The chain couples TRBV28 to TRBJ2-2; either TRBD1 or TRBD2 may supply D (5 bases each). The V gene's germline CDR1 is MDHEN and CDR2 SYDVKM. Deletions cut 2 bases from V and 0 bases from J, with 10 bases between. The CDR3 spans 16 residues. The CDR3 nucleotides read TGTGCCAGCAGTTTAACCGGGACGCCGAACACCGGGGAGCTGTTTTTT. Its translation is CASSLTGTPNTGELFF.

This clone showed up just a few times. The chain is built from TRBV30 and TRBJ1-1, with a weak D call TRBD1 (6 bases). Deletions cut 2 bases from V and 0 bases from J, with 19 bases between. The germline V gene has CDR1 GTSNPN and CDR2 SVGIG (reference sequence). The CDR3 is made up of 17 amino acids. CDR3 in amino acids: CAWSSYGVGDMNTEAFF. Written as DNA, the CDR3 is TGTGCCTGGAGTTCCTATGGGGTTGGGGACATGAACACTGAAGCTTTCTTT.

This clone was recorded once. The CDR3 sequence is CASSLGGDSTYEQYF. The CDR3 DNA reads TGTGCCAGCAGTTTAGGTGGGGACTCAACCTACGAGCAGTACTTC. This sequence joins TRBV28 and TRBJ2-7; the D gene is possibly TRBD2 (6 bases). The length of the CDR3 is 15 residues. V was trimmed by 2 bases and J by 2 bases, leaving 13 bases between them. Germline CDR1 is MDHEN and CDR2 is SYDVKM.

This rearrangement joins TRBV12-5 to TRBJ1-2; the D gene is possibly TRBD1 (5 bases). This CDR3 spans 14 amino acids. Trimming took off 5 bases at V and 10 bases at J, with 20 bases between the two ends. CDR1 and CDR2 (germline): LGHNT, FRNRAP. CDR3 bases: TGTGCTAGTGGTCGGGACGGCAATTCCCTCTCCTACACCTTC. The encoded protein is CASGRDGNSLSYTF.

V usage is TRBV29-1 and J usage is TRBJ2-3; a possible D gene is TRBD2 (5 bases). Germline loops: CDR1 SQVTM, CDR2 ANQGSEA. V lost 2 bases to trimming and J lost 2 bases, with 11 bases between them. CDR3 length: 14 residues. The CDR3 nucleotides are TGCAGCGTTGAACCGGGGAGTATCACAGATACGCAGTATTTT. It codes for CSVEPGSITDTQYF.

Comments on this clone: This sample also contains other DNA sequences that code for the same CDR3. The chain employs TRBV5-6 and TRBJ1-5; 8 bases align to TRBD1. The CDR3 runs 14 residues. V lost 2 bases and J lost 6; bases outside the gene matches: 4. Germline CDR1 reads SGHDT; CDR2 reads YYEEEE. The CDR3 DNA reads as TGTGCCAGCAGCTTCCGCAGGGGGCTTCAGCCCCAGCATTTT. This translates into CASSFRRGLQPQHF.

This clone was observed once. J is TRBJ2-7 and V is TRBV4-3, with unresolved D. Germline CDR1 reads LGHNA; CDR2 reads YSLEER. Trimming took 1 base from V and 0 from J, leaving 10 bases between them. This CDR3 region has 15 residues. The CDR3 bases are TGCGCCAGCAGCCAAGTCTTCCGAGCCTCCTACGAGCAGTACTTC. This encodes CASSQVFRASYEQYF.

The chain carries TRBV7-2 and TRBJ2-7; perhaps TRBD2 as D (5 bases). The CDR3 has 15 amino acids. V lost 2 bases, J lost 0 bases, and 11 bases lay in between. From germline, CDR1 is SGHTA and CDR2 FQGNSA. The CDR3 loop reads CASSLSAESSYEQYF. The CDR3 DNA follows: TGTGCCAGCAGCTTATCAGCGGAGAGCTCCTACGAGCAGTACTTC.

V is TRBV18 and J is TRBJ2-5; D is unclear. Germline V gene lookup returns CDR1 KGHSH and CDR2 LQKENI. Trimming took 4 bases from V and 5 from J, leaving 11 bases between them. The CDR3 is 13 amino acids. The CDR3 spells CASSRSPVETQYF. CDR3 sequence (DNA): TGTGCCAGCTCACGGAGCCCGGTGGAGACCCAGTACTTC.

The chain uses TRBV6-6 and TRBJ1-1, with D uncertain. Germline CDR1 reads MNHNY; CDR2 reads SVGAGI (reference sequence). The CDR3 consists of 13 residues. Trimming took 7 bases from V and 3 from J, leaving 12 bases between them. The chain's CDR3 is CASTPREDTEAFF. As DNA, the CDR3 is TGTGCCAGCACTCCAAGAGAGGACACTGAAGCTTTCTTT.

V is TRBV4-1 and J is TRBJ1-1; D remains ambiguous. The CDR3 extends over 15 amino acids. Trimming took off 0 bases at V and 1 base at J, with 9 bases between the two ends. Germline lookup yields CDR1 MGHRA and CDR2 YSYEKL. Here the CDR3 DNA reads TGCGCCAGCAGCCAAGATTGGCCGGCGAACACTGAAGCTTTCTTT. Translated: CASSQDWPANTEAFF.

J is TRBJ2-3 and V is TRBV7-2; D uncertain. The CDR3 spans 16 residues. Germline lookup yields CDR1 SGHTA and CDR2 FQGNSA. With 3 bases removed from V and 0 bases from J, the gap between germline ends came to 13 bases. CDR3 nucleotides: TGTGCCAGCAGCTTGGTCGTAGCCGTTAGCACAGATACGCAGTATTTT. It is translated as CASSLVVAVSTDTQYF.

Of note for this clone: The sample holds other DNA sequences that translate to the same CDR3. V gene TRBV7-9 combines with J gene TRBJ2-1, with 10 nucleotides matching TRBD2. This CDR3 region has 14 residues. Germline-derived CDR1 and CDR2 are SEHNR and FQNEAQ (reference sequence). V lost 2 bases, J lost 6 bases, and 1 base stayed unmatched. As DNA, the CDR3 is TGTGCCAGCAGCTTACTAGCGGGAGTCAATGAGCAGTTCTTC. The encoded protein is CASSLLAGVNEQFF.

The chain carries TRBV7-2 and TRBJ1-2, with no clear D. V was cut by 1 base and J by 4 bases, with 4 bases left in between. The germline V gene encodes CDR1 SGHTA and CDR2 FQGNSA. The CDR3 has 12 residues. CDR3 bases: TGTGCCAGCAGCTTAGAAGCCTATGGCTACACCTTC. Protein: CASSLEAYGYTF.

The chain joins TRBV27 to TRBJ2-7, with no clear D. Per the germline V gene, CDR1 is MNHEY and CDR2 is SMNVEV (reference sequence). The V and J ends lost 5 bases and 7 bases respectively, with 15 bases between them. This CDR3 has 13 residues. The CDR3 is CASSPRAQEEQYF. CDR3 coding DNA: TGTGCCAGCAGTCCACGGGCCCAGGAGGAGCAGTACTTC.

Worth noting for this clone: Other DNA sequences from this sample encode an identical CDR3 as well. The rearrangement joins TRBV15 to TRBJ2-7; a possible D gene is TRBD2 (6 bases). The CDR3 sequence is 14 residues long. Trimming shortened V by 3 bases and J by 4 bases, and 13 bases separated the two germline ends. The V gene's germline CDR1 is LNHNV and CDR2 YYDKDF (reference sequence). CDR3 nucleotides: TGTGCCACCAGCAGGGAGGGTGGGGCTTACGAGCAGTACTTC. Residues: CATSREGGAYEQYF.

A word on this clone: Distinct nucleotide sequences in the sample also encode this CDR3. The chain uses TRBV5-1 and TRBJ2-1, with D perhaps TRBD1 (6 bases). CDR1 and CDR2 from the germline V gene are SGHRS and YFSETQ. CDR3 length: 14 amino acids. The V gene lost 4 bases and the J gene lost 0 bases, with 8 bases spanning the gap. CDR3 sequence reads: CASSPDSSYNEQFF. The CDR3 DNA reads as TGCGCCAGCAGCCCGGACAGCTCCTACAATGAGCAGTTCTTC. Using reference TRBV5-1 and TRBJ2-1 for the parts outside the CDR3, the full variable domain is KAGVTQTPRYLIKTRGQQVTLSCSPISGHRSVSWYQQTPGQGLQFLFEYFSETQRNKGNFPGRFSGRQFSNSRSEMNVSTLELGDSALYLCASSPDSSYNEQFFGPGTRLTVL.

This chain links TRBV7-2 with TRBJ1-2; no clear D gene. V gave up 2 bases and J gave up 2 bases, with 9 bases separating them. The CDR3 has 14 residues. Germline V CDR1 and CDR2: SGHTA, FQGNSA. CDR3 region: CASSLLGVNYGYTF. CDR3 nucleotide sequence: TGTGCCAGCAGCTTATTAGGAGTAAACTATGGCTACACCTTC.